This T cell receptor beta chain is from a study of blood T cell repertoires in COVID-19. Study background: Sites across the United States, Italy and Spain contributed samples from acute and convalescent COVID-19.

CDR1 and CDR2 from the germline V gene are MDHEN and SYDVKM. After removal of 5 bases from V and 4 bases from J, the junction contained 8 bases not matched to a gene. CDR3 length: 15 amino acids. Sequencing used immunoSEQ multiplex PCR; TCRdb keeps in-frame clones, though not all of them. The sample yields over 200,000 clones, 70% to 90% seen once. This chain connects TRBV28 to TRBJ1-2; 9 bases agree with TRBD1. The source of this sequence is a man aged 80 or over with acute or convalescent COVID-19. Sequenced: peripheral blood. The CDR3 loop is CASSAPGTGFYGYTF. The DNA for the CDR3 is TGTGCCAGCAGTGCTCCCGGGACAGGGTTCTATGGCTACACCTTC.